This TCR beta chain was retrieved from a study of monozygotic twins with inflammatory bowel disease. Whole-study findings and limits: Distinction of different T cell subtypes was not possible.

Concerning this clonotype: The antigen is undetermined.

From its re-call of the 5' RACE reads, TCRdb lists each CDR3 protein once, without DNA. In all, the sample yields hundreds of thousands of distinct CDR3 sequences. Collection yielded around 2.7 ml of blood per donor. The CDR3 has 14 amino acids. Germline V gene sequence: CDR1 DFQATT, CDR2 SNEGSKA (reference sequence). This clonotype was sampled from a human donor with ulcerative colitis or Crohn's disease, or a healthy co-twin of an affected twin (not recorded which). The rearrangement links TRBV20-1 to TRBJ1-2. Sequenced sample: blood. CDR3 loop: CSARDSTYNYGYTF.